Listed below are T cell receptor beta chains from one sample, sequenced in a study of patients and donors after allogeneic stem cell transplantation. MiXCR was run by TCRdb on the RT-PCR reads, yielding one entry per CDR3 protein. The sample holds 190,000 or so distinct CDR3 sequences, around two fifths seen once. Sequencing was done on a sample of blood, either unsorted or a sorted T cell fraction (not recorded which). Source of these receptors: a human donor who was either an allogeneic HSCT recipient or a stem cell or donor lymphocyte infusion donor (not recorded which). It is not recorded whose cells these are; they may come from a transplant donor. Each CDR3 is given with its conserved first and last residue. D genes are given only for firm matches. Size is omitted from some rows. Given values are once, few, many or a class for expanded clones.

J gene: TRBJ1-2
D gene: TRBD1
V gene: TRBV5-1
clone size: .
CDR3 DNA: TGCGCCAGCAGCTACGGGACAGGGAGTCACTATGGCTACACCTTC
CDR3 protein: CASSYGTGSHYGYTF

J gene: TRBJ2-2
D gene: .
V gene: TRBV7-9
clone size: few
CDR3 DNA: TGTGCCAGCAGCACCAACGACAGGACTTTGAACACCGGGGAGCTGTTTTTT
CDR3 protein: CASSTNDRTLNTGELFF

J gene: TRBJ2-7
D gene: .
V gene: TRBV4-2
clone size: .
CDR3 DNA: TGTGCCAGCAGCCAAGATAACAGCAACTACGAGCAGTACTTC
CDR3 protein: CASSQDNSNYEQYF

J gene: TRBJ2-3
D gene: TRBD2
V gene: TRBV9
clone size: few
CDR3 DNA: TGTGCCAGCAGCCTCCGGACTAGCGGAAGCACAGATACGCAGTATTTT
CDR3 protein: CASSLRTSGSTDTQYF

J gene: TRBJ1-6
D gene: .
V gene: TRBV12-3/TRBV12-4
clone size: .
CDR3 DNA: TGTGCCAGCAGTCCCGACGGACAGTTTACTAATTCACCCCTCCACTTT
CDR3 protein: CASSPDGQFTNSPLHF

J gene: TRBJ2-7
D gene: .
V gene: TRBV7-9
clone size: .
CDR3 DNA: TGTGCCAGCAGCTCGAAAGATTCATACGAGCAGTACTTC
CDR3 protein: CASSSKDSYEQYF

J gene: TRBJ2-5
D gene: .
V gene: TRBV5-1
clone size: few
CDR3 DNA: TGCGCCAGCAGCCCACATGGGACCCAAGAGACCCAGTACTTC
CDR3 protein: CASSPHGTQETQYF

J gene: TRBJ1-5
D gene: .
V gene: TRBV3-1
clone size: once
CDR3 DNA: TGTGCCAGCAGCCACCAGTACAGCGCCAGCAATCAGCCCCAGCATTTT
CDR3 protein: CASSHQYSASNQPQHF

J gene: TRBJ2-3
D gene: .
V gene: TRBV4-1
clone size: .
CDR3 DNA: TGCGCCAGCAGCCAAATGACAGCTCCTCGGGATACGCAGTATTTT
CDR3 protein: CASSQMTAPRDTQYF

J gene: TRBJ1-2
D gene: .
V gene: TRBV29-1
clone size: .
CDR3 DNA: TGCAGCGTTGAACGGGCCGGCTATGGCTACACCTTC
CDR3 protein: CSVERAGYGYTF

J gene: TRBJ2-7
D gene: .
V gene: TRBV5-1
clone size: .
CDR3 DNA: TGCGCCAGCAGCTTGGAACGGGGCGAGCAGTACTTC
CDR3 protein: CASSLERGEQYF

J gene: TRBJ1-3
D gene: .
V gene: TRBV5-1
clone size: few
CDR3 DNA: TGCGCCAGCAGCTTGGCCGGAATAGCTGGAAACACCATATATTTT
CDR3 protein: CASSLAGIAGNTIYF

J gene: TRBJ2-2
D gene: .
V gene: TRBV5-1
clone size: few
CDR3 DNA: TGCGCCAGCAGCTCCGTTACAGGGTCCTCCACCGGGGAGCTGTTTTTT
CDR3 protein: CASSSVTGSSTGELFF

J gene: TRBJ1-2
D gene: .
V gene: TRBV7-9
clone size: .
CDR3 DNA: TGTGCCAGCAGCTTAGCGCCGGGGGGCTATGGCTACACCTTC
CDR3 protein: CASSLAPGGYGYTF

J gene: TRBJ1-1
D gene: .
V gene: TRBV11-2
clone size: .
CDR3 DNA: TGTGCCAGCAGCCCCCGGGGGAGACGACACACTGAAGCTTTCTTT
CDR3 protein: CASSPRGRRHTEAFF

J gene: TRBJ1-6
D gene: .
V gene: TRBV9
clone size: few
CDR3 DNA: TGTGCCAGCAGCGTAGGCGGACGGTCGGCCCTCCACTTT
CDR3 protein: CASSVGGRSALHF

J gene: TRBJ1-2
D gene: .
V gene: TRBV29-1
clone size: few
CDR3 DNA: TGCAGCGTTCAGCCTCCTAATAACTATGGCTACACCTTC
CDR3 protein: CSVQPPNNYGYTF

J gene: TRBJ2-5
D gene: TRBD2
V gene: TRBV6-6
clone size: .
CDR3 DNA: TGTGCCAGCAGGCGGCGGGGGGGCCTAGAGACCCAGTACTTC
CDR3 protein: CASRRRGGLETQYF

J gene: TRBJ2-3
D gene: .
V gene: TRBV13
clone size: .
CDR3 DNA: TGTGCCAGCAGTAGAAATAGCGAGGTCACAGATACGCAGTATTTT
CDR3 protein: CASSRNSEVTDTQYF

J gene: TRBJ2-5
D gene: TRBD2
V gene: TRBV28
clone size: .
CDR3 DNA: TGTGCCAGCAGCCGCGGGGGGGGAGAGACCCAGTACTTC
CDR3 protein: CASSRGGGETQYF

J gene: TRBJ1-2
D gene: .
V gene: TRBV4-3
clone size: few
CDR3 DNA: TGCGCCAGCAGCCAAGTGGACAGCTCTAACTATGGCTACACCTTC
CDR3 protein: CASSQVDSSNYGYTF

J gene: TRBJ2-2
D gene: .
V gene: TRBV18
clone size: .
CDR3 DNA: TGTGCCAGCTCTACCTACACCGGGGAGCTGTTTTTT
CDR3 protein: CASSTYTGELFF

J gene: TRBJ2-7
D gene: TRBD1
V gene: TRBV5-1
clone size: .
CDR3 DNA: TGCGCCAGCAGCTATGGGACAGGTACCAACGAGCAGTACTTC
CDR3 protein: CASSYGTGTNEQYF

J gene: TRBJ1-1
D gene: .
V gene: TRBV3-1
clone size: .
CDR3 DNA: TGTGCCAGCAGCCAAGATGTGTGGACGGTGAACACTGAAGCTTTCTTT
CDR3 protein: CASSQDVWTVNTEAFF

J gene: TRBJ2-7
D gene: TRBD2
V gene: TRBV4-1
clone size: .
CDR3 DNA: TGCGCCAGCAGCCAAGTTGGAGTAGCGGGGGGCAACTCCTACGAGCAGTACTTC
CDR3 protein: CASSQVGVAGGNSYEQYF

J gene: TRBJ2-1
D gene: .
V gene: TRBV20-1
clone size: few
CDR3 DNA: TGCAGTGCTAGAATTCCCGGGGCGGTCCCCAATGAGCAGTTCTTC
CDR3 protein: CSARIPGAVPNEQFF

J gene: TRBJ1-1
D gene: .
V gene: TRBV20-1
clone size: many
CDR3 DNA: TGCAGTGCTAGATCTTACGGCTTGACCACTGAAGCTTTCTTT
CDR3 protein: CSARSYGLTTEAFF